This is a list of T cell receptor beta chains from one sample in a study of T cells after posttransplantation cyclophosphamide. TCRdb's copy holds only in-frame clones and misses some; the assay was immunoSEQ multiplex PCR. The table has tens of thousands of clones, 95% to 99% seen once; the top ten hold roughly 0.17%. Sequencing used naive CD4+ T cells sorted from PBMCs. The receptors were sampled from a man in his forties in good health, CMV-negative, and a related stem cell transplant donor. Both conserved end residues are part of each CDR3. Fields, in order: J gene, clone size, D gene, V gene, CDR3 protein, CDR3 DNA. The D gene is left open where the match is weak. The size of a clone is reported for some rows only, either as once, few or many, or as a class for expanded clones.

J gene: TRBJ2-7
clone size: once
D gene: TRBD2
V gene: TRBV5-5
CDR3 protein: CASSLEASGLPTLYEQYF
CDR3 DNA: TGTGCCAGCAGCTTGGAGGCTAGCGGACTCCCGACCCTCTACGAGCAGTACTTC

J gene: TRBJ2-2
clone size: NA
D gene: NA
V gene: TRBV19
CDR3 protein: CATAQTEAAGELFF
CDR3 DNA: TGTGCCACCGCCCAAACCGAAGCGGCTGGGGAGCTGTTTTTT

J gene: TRBJ2-5
clone size: NA
D gene: TRBD2
V gene: TRBV5-1
CDR3 protein: CASSLTPTSGEETQYF
CDR3 DNA: TGCGCCAGCAGCCTTACCCCGACTAGCGGAGAAGAGACCCAGTACTTC

J gene: TRBJ2-7
clone size: NA
D gene: NA
V gene: TRBV2
CDR3 protein: CASNSRGSYEQYF
CDR3 DNA: TGTGCCAGCAATAGCAGGGGTTCTTACGAGCAGTACTTC

J gene: TRBJ2-7
clone size: NA
D gene: NA
V gene: TRBV5-1
CDR3 protein: CASSLGVSYEQYF
CDR3 DNA: TGCGCCAGCAGCTTAGGGGTTTCCTACGAGCAGTACTTC

J gene: TRBJ2-3
clone size: NA
D gene: TRBD2
V gene: TRBV6-4
CDR3 protein: CASSRTSGNTDTQYF
CDR3 DNA: TGTGCCAGCAGCCGGACTAGCGGAAACACAGATACGCAGTATTTT

J gene: TRBJ1-1
clone size: NA
D gene: NA
V gene: TRBV7-3
CDR3 protein: CASSPGGRYTEAFF
CDR3 DNA: TGTGCCAGCAGCCCGGGGGGGAGGTACACTGAAGCTTTCTTT

J gene: TRBJ1-6
clone size: NA
D gene: NA
V gene: TRBV16
CDR3 protein: CASSQWGGYYNSPLHF
CDR3 DNA: TGTGCCAGCAGCCAATGGGGCGGTTACTATAATTCACCCCTCCACTTT

J gene: TRBJ2-7
clone size: NA
D gene: TRBD2
V gene: TRBV28
CDR3 protein: CATEGAGGRYEQYF
CDR3 DNA: TGTGCCACCGAGGGGGCGGGAGGGAGGTACGAGCAGTACTTC

J gene: TRBJ2-1
clone size: NA
D gene: TRBD1
V gene: TRBV19
CDR3 protein: CASSIGTGSYNEQFF
CDR3 DNA: TGTGCCAGTAGTATAGGGACAGGGTCCTACAATGAGCAGTTCTTC

J gene: TRBJ1-2
clone size: NA
D gene: NA
V gene: TRBV30
CDR3 protein: CAWSGYGSVNYGYTF
CDR3 DNA: TGTGCCTGGAGTGGTTACGGCAGCGTAAACTATGGCTACACCTTC

J gene: TRBJ2-3
clone size: NA
D gene: NA
V gene: TRBV4-2
CDR3 protein: CASSQEGAASTDTQYF
CDR3 DNA: TGTGCCAGCAGCCAAGAGGGGGCGGCTAGCACAGATACGCAGTATTTT

J gene: TRBJ2-3
clone size: NA
D gene: TRBD1
V gene: TRBV12-5
CDR3 protein: CASGVTGGPDTQYF
CDR3 DNA: TGTGCTAGTGGTGTGACAGGGGGCCCAGATACGCAGTATTTT

J gene: TRBJ2-7
clone size: NA
D gene: TRBD1
V gene: TRBV28
CDR3 protein: CASSDRGPYDEQYF
CDR3 DNA: TGTGCCAGCAGCGACAGGGGGCCTTACGACGAGCAGTACTTC

J gene: TRBJ2-5
clone size: NA
D gene: NA
V gene: TRBV5-4
CDR3 protein: CASSTRGETQYF
CDR3 DNA: TGTGCCAGCAGTACTCGTGGAGAGACTCAGTACTTC

J gene: TRBJ1-1
clone size: NA
D gene: NA
V gene: TRBV5-1
CDR3 protein: CASSFSPGAGDTEAFF
CDR3 DNA: TGCGCCAGCAGCTTCTCACCAGGGGCTGGCGACACTGAAGCTTTCTTT

J gene: TRBJ2-7
clone size: NA
D gene: NA
V gene: TRBV9
CDR3 protein: CASSPWETGEQYF
CDR3 DNA: TGTGCCAGCAGCCCATGGGAGACCGGCGAGCAGTACTTC

J gene: TRBJ1-4
clone size: NA
D gene: TRBD1
V gene: TRBV18
CDR3 protein: CASSHSGQENEKLFF
CDR3 DNA: TGTGCCAGCTCACATTCGGGACAGGAAAATGAAAAACTGTTTTTT

J gene: TRBJ2-7
clone size: NA
D gene: NA
V gene: TRBV7-2
CDR3 protein: CASSLGRGYEQYF
CDR3 DNA: TGTGCCAGCAGCTTAGGCCGGGGGTACGAGCAGTACTTC

J gene: TRBJ2-5
clone size: NA
D gene: TRBD1
V gene: TRBV19
CDR3 protein: CASSRAGQGRGGETQYF
CDR3 DNA: TGTGCCAGTAGTAGGGCGGGACAGGGCCGCGGCGGAGAGACCCAGTACTTC

J gene: TRBJ2-2
clone size: once
D gene: TRBD2
V gene: TRBV18
CDR3 protein: CASSPPLLAGDTGELFF
CDR3 DNA: TGTGCCAGCTCACCACCGTTGCTAGCGGGAGACACCGGGGAGCTGTTTTTT

J gene: TRBJ2-3
clone size: NA
D gene: NA
V gene: TRBV14
CDR3 protein: CASSPRLASTDTQYF
CDR3 DNA: TGTGCCAGCAGCCCCCGACTTGCTAGCACAGATACGCAGTATTTT

J gene: TRBJ1-5
clone size: NA
D gene: TRBD1
V gene: TRBV30
CDR3 protein: CAWSLTGGGQPQHF
CDR3 DNA: TGTGCCTGGAGCCTAACAGGGGGCGGGCAGCCCCAGCATTTT

J gene: TRBJ2-5
clone size: NA
D gene: TRBD2
V gene: TRBV29-1
CDR3 protein: CSVASTSGETQYF
CDR3 DNA: TGCAGCGTTGCATCGACTAGCGGGGAGACCCAGTACTTC

J gene: TRBJ2-7
clone size: NA
D gene: NA
V gene: TRBV7-9
CDR3 protein: CASSAGAISYEQYF
CDR3 DNA: TGTGCCAGCAGCGCGGGGGCCATATCCTACGAGCAGTACTTC

J gene: TRBJ2-1
clone size: NA
D gene: NA
V gene: TRBV6-5
CDR3 protein: CASSLLRGYNEQFF
CDR3 DNA: TGTGCCAGCAGTTTACTTCGGGGTTACAATGAGCAGTTCTTC

J gene: TRBJ2-5
clone size: NA
D gene: TRBD2
V gene: TRBV7-2
CDR3 protein: CASSPPGLAGGETQYF
CDR3 DNA: TGTGCCAGCAGCCCTCCGGGACTAGCGGGAGGGGAGACCCAGTACTTC

J gene: TRBJ2-5
clone size: NA
D gene: NA
V gene: TRBV5-6
CDR3 protein: CASSLLPPGGHETQYF
CDR3 DNA: TGTGCCAGCAGCTTGCTGCCGCCGGGGGGCCATGAGACCCAGTACTTC

J gene: TRBJ2-1
clone size: NA
D gene: TRBD2
V gene: TRBV18
CDR3 protein: CASSPRRTSGRADEQFF
CDR3 DNA: TGTGCCAGCTCACCAAGAAGGACTAGCGGGAGGGCGGATGAGCAGTTCTTC

J gene: TRBJ1-5
clone size: NA
D gene: NA
V gene: TRBV30
CDR3 protein: CAWSVGGYGNQPQHF
CDR3 DNA: TGTGCCTGGAGTGTTGGGGGGTATGGCAATCAGCCCCAGCATTTT

J gene: TRBJ2-7
clone size: NA
D gene: TRBD2
V gene: TRBV7-2
CDR3 protein: CASSSSVAGGPYEQYF
CDR3 DNA: TGTGCCAGCAGCTCTAGCGTAGCGGGAGGGCCCTACGAGCAGTACTTC

J gene: TRBJ2-3
clone size: NA
D gene: NA
V gene: TRBV7-2
CDR3 protein: CASSLVPDTQYF
CDR3 DNA: TGTGCCAGCAGCTTAGTTCCGGATACGCAGTATTTT

J gene: TRBJ2-1
clone size: NA
D gene: NA
V gene: TRBV7-9
CDR3 protein: CASSLAGAWNEQFF
CDR3 DNA: TGTGCCAGCAGCTTAGCGGGAGCTTGGAATGAGCAGTTCTTC

J gene: TRBJ2-1
clone size: NA
D gene: NA
V gene: TRBV5-1
CDR3 protein: CASSPGQRYAYNEQFF
CDR3 DNA: TGCGCCAGCAGCCCGGGACAACGCTATGCCTACAATGAGCAGTTCTTC

J gene: TRBJ2-6
clone size: NA
D gene: NA
V gene: TRBV28
CDR3 protein: CASSPRGQTANVLTF
CDR3 DNA: TGTGCCAGCAGTCCCCGGGGTCAAACAGCCAACGTCCTGACTTTC

J gene: TRBJ2-7
clone size: NA
D gene: TRBD1
V gene: TRBV30
CDR3 protein: CAWSVRGTDTYEQYF
CDR3 DNA: TGTGCCTGGAGTGTACGAGGGACAGACACATACGAGCAGTACTTC

J gene: TRBJ2-1
clone size: NA
D gene: TRBD2
V gene: TRBV19
CDR3 protein: CASSDQGLAGGGRTNEQFF
CDR3 DNA: TGTGCCAGTAGTGACCAAGGACTAGCGGGAGGGGGGAGAACTAATGAGCAGTTCTTC

J gene: TRBJ2-3
clone size: NA
D gene: TRBD2
V gene: TRBV5-6
CDR3 protein: CASSFLGLAGFTDTQYF
CDR3 DNA: TGTGCCAGCAGCTTTTTGGGACTAGCGGGATTCACAGATACGCAGTATTTT

J gene: TRBJ2-7
clone size: NA
D gene: NA
V gene: TRBV13
CDR3 protein: CASSWYWGGEPYEQYF
CDR3 DNA: TGTGCCAGCAGCTGGTATTGGGGCGGGGAACCCTACGAGCAGTACTTC

J gene: TRBJ1-2
clone size: once
D gene: NA
V gene: TRBV6-1
CDR3 protein: CASISNPGPSGYTF
CDR3 DNA: TGTGCCAGCATCTCTAACCCTGGGCCATCTGGCTACACCTTC

J gene: TRBJ2-1
clone size: once
D gene: TRBD2
V gene: TRBV7-6
CDR3 protein: CASRPSGRTRYNEQFF
CDR3 DNA: TGTGCCAGCAGACCTAGCGGGAGGACCAGATACAATGAGCAGTTCTTC

J gene: TRBJ2-3
clone size: once
D gene: TRBD2
V gene: TRBV10-1
CDR3 protein: CASSDSRSGRLFTDTQYF
CDR3 DNA: TGCGCCAGCAGTGACTCTCGGAGCGGGAGGTTGTTCACAGATACGCAGTATTTT

J gene: TRBJ2-7
clone size: NA
D gene: TRBD2
V gene: TRBV11-2
CDR3 protein: CASSAGTSDSYEQYF
CDR3 DNA: TGTGCCAGCAGCGCGGGGACTAGCGACTCCTACGAGCAGTACTTC

J gene: TRBJ2-7
clone size: NA
D gene: TRBD2
V gene: TRBV6-5
CDR3 protein: CASSYGGGNRWEQYF
CDR3 DNA: TGTGCCAGCAGTTACGGGGGAGGGAATAGGTGGGAGCAGTACTTC

J gene: TRBJ2-7
clone size: NA
D gene: TRBD2
V gene: TRBV5-4
CDR3 protein: CASSLAGTTLDEQYF
CDR3 DNA: TGTGCCAGCAGCTTGGCAGGGACTACCCTCGACGAGCAGTACTTC

J gene: TRBJ2-3
clone size: NA
D gene: NA
V gene: TRBV2
CDR3 protein: CASNPAGTDTQYF
CDR3 DNA: TGTGCCAGCAACCCAGCGGGCACAGATACGCAGTATTTT

J gene: TRBJ2-7
clone size: once
D gene: NA
V gene: TRBV5-1
CDR3 protein: CASSLMDSYEQYF
CDR3 DNA: TGCGCCAGCAGCTTGATGGACTCCTACGAGCAGTACTTC

J gene: TRBJ1-4
clone size: NA
D gene: NA
V gene: TRBV6-1
CDR3 protein: CASGERTGGFEKLFF
CDR3 DNA: TGTGCCAGCGGAGAGAGAACTGGAGGTTTTGAAAAACTGTTTTTT

J gene: TRBJ2-1
clone size: NA
D gene: TRBD2
V gene: TRBV11-3
CDR3 protein: CASSFGGRAEGNEQFF
CDR3 DNA: TGTGCCAGCAGCTTTGGGGGGAGGGCCGAGGGAAATGAGCAGTTCTTC

J gene: TRBJ2-2
clone size: NA
D gene: TRBD2
V gene: TRBV30
CDR3 protein: CAWSVASGNTGELFF
CDR3 DNA: TGTGCCTGGAGTGTAGCTAGCGGGAACACCGGGGAGCTGTTTTTT

J gene: TRBJ1-1
clone size: NA
D gene: TRBD1
V gene: TRBV9
CDR3 protein: CASSADPTGSNTEAFF
CDR3 DNA: TGTGCCAGCAGCGCCGATCCGACAGGGTCCAACACTGAAGCTTTCTTT

J gene: TRBJ1-1
clone size: NA
D gene: NA
V gene: TRBV7-2
CDR3 protein: CASSLEVFRGNTEAFF
CDR3 DNA: TGTGCCAGCAGCTTAGAAGTCTTCAGGGGAAACACTGAAGCTTTCTTT

J gene: TRBJ2-1
clone size: NA
D gene: TRBD2
V gene: TRBV5-1
CDR3 protein: CASSPGLAGINEQFF
CDR3 DNA: TGCGCCAGCAGCCCGGGACTAGCGGGAATCAATGAGCAGTTCTTC

J gene: TRBJ2-7
clone size: NA
D gene: NA
V gene: TRBV10-3
CDR3 protein: CAISLTGPDEQYF
CDR3 DNA: TGTGCCATCAGTCTTACAGGGCCCGACGAGCAGTACTTC

J gene: TRBJ2-7
clone size: NA
D gene: NA
V gene: TRBV7-2
CDR3 protein: CASSLDPDSGYEQYF
CDR3 DNA: TGTGCCAGCAGCTTAGACCCGGATAGCGGCTACGAGCAGTACTTC

J gene: TRBJ2-3
clone size: NA
D gene: NA
V gene: TRBV6-5
CDR3 protein: CASRRGEGIADTQYF
CDR3 DNA: TGTGCCAGCAGGAGGGGGGAGGGCATAGCAGATACGCAGTATTTT

J gene: TRBJ1-5
clone size: NA
D gene: TRBD1
V gene: TRBV28
CDR3 protein: CASRYRGSSNQPQHF
CDR3 DNA: TGTGCCAGCAGATACAGGGGGTCTAGCAATCAGCCCCAGCATTTT

J gene: TRBJ1-5
clone size: NA
D gene: NA
V gene: TRBV4-1
CDR3 protein: CASSQGETNQPQHF
CDR3 DNA: TGCGCCAGCAGCCAAGGAGAAACCAATCAGCCCCAGCATTTT

J gene: TRBJ2-7
clone size: NA
D gene: NA
V gene: TRBV19
CDR3 protein: CASSIGQGNMGYEQYF
CDR3 DNA: TGTGCCAGTAGTATTGGGCAGGGGAATATGGGGTACGAGCAGTACTTC

J gene: TRBJ2-1
clone size: NA
D gene: NA
V gene: TRBV28
CDR3 protein: CASSHSLVGATNEQFF
CDR3 DNA: TGTGCCAGCAGTCACTCTCTCGTGGGAGCGACCAATGAGCAGTTCTTC